What follows are 30 T cell receptor beta chains derived from one specimen sequenced in a study of T cell repertoires in cytomegalovirus infection. TCRdb re-called the reads with MiXCR, one entry per CDR3 protein. Of under 350,000 distinct CDR3 sequences listed, more than 8% were seen once; the top ten hold 4.3%. The sample comprised PBMCs. These receptors were collected from a human donor in good health (CMV status not recorded). Some clones in this sample may be carry-over from other donors' samples.

This clonotype was seen a few times. The V call is TRBV7-2, the J call TRBJ2-1; either TRBD1 or TRBD2 may fit D (6 bases each). Germline CDR1 is SGHTA and CDR2 is FQGNSA. V lost 5 bases, J lost 10 bases, and 15 bases lay in between. The length of the CDR3 is 13 residues. CDR3 in amino acids: CASSGGPQGEQFF. Here the CDR3 DNA reads TGTGCCAGCAGCGGGGGGCCCCAAGGGGAGCAGTTCTTC. The full variable domain, its missing parts supplied by reference TRBV7-2 and TRBJ2-1, is GAGVSQSPSNKVTEKGKDVELRCDPISGHTALYWYRQSLGQGLEFLIYFQGNSAPDKSGLPSDRFSAERTGGSVSTLTIQRTQQEDSAVYLCASSGGPQGEQFFGPGTRLTVL.

The chain links TRBV25-1 to TRBJ2-5; no clear D. The V gene lost 3 bases and the J gene lost 5 bases, with 10 bases spanning the gap. The CDR3 sequence is 13 residues long. Germline lookup yields CDR1 MGHDK and CDR2 SYGVNS. CDR3 amino acids: CASSEGAPETQYF. CDR3 DNA sequence: TGTGCCAGCAGTGAGGGTGCCCCCGAGACCCAGTACTTC.

As DNA, the CDR3 is TGTGCCAGCAGTCCCGCTTCCCTGCCGGGCACAGATACGCAGTATTTT. It specifies CASSPASLPGTDTQYF. This chain joins TRBV28 and TRBJ2-3; no clear D gene. The V end lost 5 bases, the J end lost 1 base, and 16 bases lay between the germline ends. There are 16 residues in the CDR3. Germline V gives CDR1 MDHEN, CDR2 SYDVKM.

Many counts were recorded for this clonotype. The chain couples TRBV7-8 to TRBJ2-5; a possible D gene is TRBD2 (7 bases). The CDR3 covers 16 residues. With 4 bases removed from V and 4 bases from J, the gap between germline ends came to 19 bases. CDR1 is SGHVS, CDR2 FQNEAQ, per germline. In nucleotides, the CDR3 is TGTGCCAGCAGCTCCTCGCAACGGGGGGCCCTAGAGACCCAGTACTTC. Protein: CASSSSQRGALETQYF.

This clonotype showed up many times. This chain links TRBV12-3 or TRBV12-4 with TRBJ2-7; a possible D gene is TRBD2 (5 bases). There are 13 residues in the CDR3. V lost 3 bases and J 4 bases, leaving 10 bases between the germline ends. In nucleotides, the CDR3 is TGTGCCAGCAGTTTTAGCGCCCAATACGAGCAGTACTTC. Its translation: CASSFSAQYEQYF.

This clonotype was recorded many times. The chain combines TRBV7-2 with TRBJ2-3, with 12 positions matching TRBD2. After removal of 3 bases from V and 6 bases from J, the junction contained 1 base not matched to a gene. The germline V gene has CDR1 SGHTA and CDR2 FQGNSA. The CDR3 consists of 14 residues. CDR3 in DNA: TGTGCCAGCAGCTTCGGACTAGCGGGGGATACGCAGTATTTT. Its translation is CASSFGLAGDTQYF.

This clonotype was seen a few times. The genes are TRBV27 and TRBJ1-1; D is undetermined. Germline CDR1 reads MNHEY; CDR2 reads SMNVEV (reference sequence). V was trimmed by 3 bases and J by 4 bases, leaving 9 bases between them. The CDR3 totals 13 residues. The CDR3 DNA reads TGTGCCAGCAGTTTCTTGGCAGCCACTGAAGCTTTCTTT. This translates into CASSFLAATEAFF.

This clonotype showed up many times. The genes are TRBV7-8 and TRBJ1-1, with unresolved D. Trimming pared 7 bases from V and 3 bases from J, leaving 12 bases between. CDR3 size: 13 residues. In germline, CDR1 is SGHVS, CDR2 FQNEAQ. DNA of the CDR3: TGTGCCAGCATCCTTCGGGAAGACACTGAAGCTTTCTTT. It is translated as CASILREDTEAFF.

This clonotype was counted ten times or more. The V gene is TRBV7-9, the J gene TRBJ1-3; D uncertain. Trimming took off 5 bases at V and 0 bases at J, with 14 bases between the two ends. CDR3 length: 16 residues. Germline lookup yields CDR1 SEHNR and CDR2 FQNEAQ (reference sequence). CDR3 protein: CASSIPVLPSGNTIYF. In DNA, the CDR3 is TGTGCCAGCAGCATTCCTGTTCTGCCCTCTGGAAACACCATATATTTT.

V usage is TRBV6-2 or TRBV6-3 and J usage is TRBJ2-7; the match to TRBD2 covers 8 bases. With V trimmed by 0 bases and J by 3 bases, 4 bases remained unmatched. Germline CDR1 MNHEY, CDR2 SVGEGT. This CDR3 has 15 residues. CDR3: CASSYSSGRDYEQYF. The CDR3 coding sequence is TGTGCCAGCAGTTACTCGTCCGGGAGGGACTACGAGCAGTACTTC.

This clonotype was seen many times. The J gene is TRBJ1-4, the V gene TRBV28; 9 nucleotides line up with TRBD1. This CDR3 has 15 amino acids. Trimming removed 1 base from V and 10 bases from J; junction bases left unmatched: 7. The germline V gene encodes CDR1 MDHEN and CDR2 SYDVKM. The CDR3 here is CASSLSGTGMAKLFF. CDR3 DNA: TGTGCCAGCAGTTTATCTGGGACAGGGATGGCAAAACTGTTTTTT. The full variable domain, completed using reference TRBV28 and TRBJ1-4, is DVKVTQSSRYLVKRTGEKVFLECVQDMDHENMFWYRQDPGLGLRLIYFSYDVKMKEKGDIPEGYSVSREKKERFSLILESASTNQTSMYLCASSLSGTGMAKLFFGSGTQLSVL.

The sample holds many counts of this clonotype. This chain joins TRBV7-2 and TRBJ2-3; possible D gene TRBD2, 6 bases. V gave up 3 bases and J gave up 1 base, with 8 bases separating them. CDR3 length equals 14 residues. Germline lookup yields CDR1 SGHTA and CDR2 FQGNSA. CDR3 nucleotides: TGTGCCAGCAGCTTCGGGAGCGGCACAGATACGCAGTATTTT. This gives the protein CASSFGSGTDTQYF.

The table lists this clonotype with a few counts. CDR3 sequence: CASMPGGSYNEQFF. The CDR3 DNA reads TGTGCCAGCATGCCCGGTGGGTCTTACAATGAGCAGTTCTTC. The chain recombines TRBV9 with TRBJ2-1; the D is unclear. Per the germline V gene, CDR1 is SGDLS and CDR2 is YYNGEE. There are 14 residues in the CDR3. The germline V and J ends were trimmed by 6 bases and 4 bases, with 14 bases remaining between them. The whole variable domain, remainder taken from reference TRBV9 and TRBJ2-1, is DSGVTQTPKHLITATGQRVTLRCSPRSGDLSVYWYQQSLDQGLQFLIQYYNGEERAKGNILERFSAQQFPDLHSELNLSSLELGDSALYFCASMPGGSYNEQFFGPGTRLTVL.

This clonotype was counted many times. The V call is TRBV7-2, the J call TRBJ2-5, with 11 positions matching TRBD2. Germline values: CDR1 SGHTA, CDR2 FQGNSA. The CDR3 totals 15 residues. With 4 bases clipped from V and 4 bases from J, the junction kept 5 bases outside the gene matches. CDR3 DNA: TGTGCCAGCAGCTATAGCGGGGGGGCAGTAGAGACCCAGTACTTC. Translated: CASSYSGGAVETQYF.

Only a few counts were recorded for this clonotype. The chain couples TRBV7-2 to TRBJ2-1; D gene ambiguous. The CDR3 is made up of 12 amino acids. Germline CDR1 is SGHTA and CDR2 is FQGNSA. V lost 2 bases and J lost 11, with 10 bases in between. The CDR3 DNA is TGTGCCAGCAGCTTAAAAGGGTTTAAGCAGTTCTTC. It yields the protein CASSLKGFKQFF.

V usage is TRBV7-2 and J usage is TRBJ1-1, with a tentative D call TRBD1 (5 bases). Germline-derived CDR1 and CDR2 are SGHTA and FQGNSA. The CDR3 has 16 residues. Deletions cut 1 base from V and 0 bases from J, with 12 bases between. The CDR3: CASSLVKAGMNTEAFF. CDR3 sequence (DNA): TGTGCCAGCAGCTTAGTAAAGGCAGGGATGAACACTGAAGCTTTCTTT. The whole variable domain, remainder taken from reference TRBV7-2 and TRBJ1-1, is GAGVSQSPSNKVTEKGKDVELRCDPISGHTALYWYRQSLGQGLEFLIYFQGNSAPDKSGLPSDRFSAERTGGSVSTLTIQRTQQEDSAVYLCASSLVKAGMNTEAFFGQGTRLTVV.

The chain links TRBV28 to TRBJ2-5; a possible D gene is TRBD2 (5 bases). CDR3 size: 14 residues. The germline V and J ends were trimmed by 10 bases and 3 bases, with 18 bases remaining between them. CDR1 is MDHEN, CDR2 SYDVKM, per germline. The CDR3 protein is CATAYTAAEETQYF. The CDR3 nucleotides are TGTGCCACCGCCTATACTGCAGCGGAAGAGACCCAGTACTTC.

This clonotype was detected only a few times. V and J are TRBV24-1 and TRBJ2-1, with D maybe TRBD2 (5 bases). The CDR3 spans 14 residues. CDR1 is KGHDR and CDR2 is SFDVKD in the germline V gene. Trimming stripped 2 bases from V and 7 bases from J, with 11 bases between. This CDR3 is CATSDWGSGNEQFF. The DNA of the CDR3 is TGTGCCACCAGTGATTGGGGAAGCGGAAATGAGCAGTTCTTC.

This clonotype occurred many times. The genes are TRBV7-2 and TRBJ1-1; D gene uncertain. Trimming stripped 8 bases from V and 1 base from J, with 11 bases between. This CDR3 has 13 residues. CDR1 and CDR2 (germline): SGHTA, FQGNSA. CDR3 sequence reads: CASCRQPNTEAFF. For the CDR3, the DNA is TGTGCCAGCTGTCGGCAGCCGAACACTGAAGCTTTCTTT.

V gene TRBV29-1 combines with J gene TRBJ2-3; tentatively, D is TRBD2 (5 bases). This CDR3 region has 14 residues. Germline loops: CDR1 SQVTM, CDR2 ANQGSEA. V was shortened by 5 bases and J by 0 bases, with 12 bases between the two germline ends. The CDR3 reads CSVPPGRSTDTQYF. The CDR3 DNA sequence: TGCAGCGTTCCCCCGGGAAGAAGCACAGATACGCAGTATTTT.

This chain links TRBV20-1 with TRBJ2-3; possible D gene TRBD2, 6 bases. From germline, CDR1 is DFQATT and CDR2 SNEGSKA (reference sequence). Trimming pared 4 bases from V and 2 bases from J, leaving 16 bases between. The CDR3 totals 15 residues. The CDR3: CSANGGPGNTDTQYF. As DNA, the CDR3 is TGCAGTGCTAACGGAGGGCCCGGGAACACAGATACGCAGTATTTT.

The V call is TRBV10-3, the J call TRBJ1-1, with D uncertain. V lost 3 bases to trimming and J lost 4 bases, with 6 bases between them. Germline values: CDR1 ENHRY, CDR2 SYGVKD. The CDR3 is 12 amino acids. The DNA for the CDR3 is TGTGCCATCAGTGAAGTTGGCACTGAAGCTTTCTTT. Translation gives CAISEVGTEAFF.

The chain couples TRBV6-1 to TRBJ2-3; D call uncertain. The CDR3 runs 13 residues. CDR1 is MNHNS, CDR2 SASEGT, per germline. The V end lost 5 bases, the J end lost 1 base, and 7 bases lay between the germline ends. As DNA, the CDR3 is TGTGCCAGCAGTTCTATGGGCACAGATACGCAGTATTTT. It yields the protein CASSSMGTDTQYF.

At least ten counts were recorded for this clonotype. The chain joins TRBV7-2 to TRBJ2-4; D is possibly TRBD2 (7 bases). Trimming shortened V by 0 bases and J by 4 bases, and 13 bases separated the two germline ends. Germline V gene sequence: CDR1 SGHTA, CDR2 FQGNSA. The CDR3 covers 16 residues. CDR3 in amino acids: CASSLAGGLMKNIQYF. The CDR3 DNA is TGTGCCAGCAGCTTAGCGGGGGGGCTAATGAAAAACATTCAGTACTTC.

In its sample, this clonotype was seen many times. This chain joins TRBV7-8 and TRBJ1-1; tentatively, D is TRBD1 (6 bases). In germline, CDR1 is SGHVS, CDR2 FQNEAQ. There are 17 residues in the CDR3. Trimming left V 2 bases short and J 1 base short, with 17 bases between. The CDR3 DNA reads as TGTGCCAGCAGCTTAAGGGGCGGACAGCCGAAGAACACTGAAGCTTTCTTT. Translation: CASSLRGGQPKNTEAFF.

The chain recombines TRBV11-2 with TRBJ2-2; TRBD2 is a possible D gene (5 bases). The CDR3 consists of 16 residues. V dropped 3 bases and J dropped 5 bases, with 16 bases sitting between them. The germline V gene has CDR1 SGHAT and CDR2 FQNNGV. The CDR3 sequence is CASSFLVGVQTGELFF. The CDR3 coding sequence is TGTGCCAGCAGCTTTCTAGTGGGAGTTCAAACCGGGGAGCTGTTTTTT.

This chain links TRBV6-1 with TRBJ1-2; D might be TRBD1 (6 bases). V was shortened by 0 bases and J by 7 bases, with 18 bases between the two germline ends. Germline-derived CDR1 and CDR2 are MNHNS and SASEGT. CDR3 length: 16 amino acids. CDR3 protein: CASSEALSLGHFGYTF. CDR3 DNA sequence: TGTGCCAGCAGTGAAGCGCTCTCTCTGGGACACTTTGGCTACACCTTC.

This clonotype came up many times. The V call is TRBV7-6, the J call TRBJ2-3, with 7 bases aligning to TRBD2. This CDR3 is built from 12 residues. With 5 bases clipped from V and 6 bases from J, the junction kept 2 bases outside the gene matches. Per the germline V gene, CDR1 is SGHVS and CDR2 is FNYEAQ. This CDR3 reads CASSHGGDTQYF. The CDR3 region has the DNA TGTGCCAGCAGCCACGGGGGGGATACGCAGTATTTT.

This chain connects TRBV6-8 to TRBJ2-2; the D is unclear. With 2 bases removed from V and 0 bases from J, the gap between germline ends came to 7 bases. Germline V gives CDR1 MNHGY, CDR2 SAAAGT. The CDR3 consists of 15 residues. CDR3 sequence reads: CASSYLISNTGELFF. CDR3 in DNA: TGTGCCAGCAGTTACCTCATATCGAACACCGGGGAGCTGTTTTTT.

This chain links TRBV10-3 with TRBJ2-7, with TRBD1 as a possible D gene (6 bases). The V gene lost 4 bases and the J gene lost 3 bases, with 13 bases spanning the gap. Germline V CDR1 and CDR2: ENHRY, SYGVKD. The CDR3 contains 14 residues. CDR3 sequence reads: CAISGATGNYEQYF. In nucleotides, the CDR3 is TGTGCCATCAGTGGAGCCACAGGGAACTACGAGCAGTACTTC.